The next 3 T cell receptor beta chains were all read from a single sample in a study of blood T cell repertoires in COVID-19. Clones were sequenced by immunoSEQ multiplex PCR, and TCRdb holds only the in-frame ones, with some missing. The sample has under 130,000 clones, about 76% seen once. Material for sequencing was peripheral blood. Receptors originate from a woman in her 70s with acute or convalescent COVID-19.

The chain links TRBV12-5 to TRBJ1-5; tentatively, D is TRBD1 (6 bases). Looked up from germline, CDR1 is LGHNT and CDR2 is FRNRAP. The CDR3 spans 15 residues. The V gene lost 6 bases and the J gene lost 0 bases, with 12 bases spanning the gap. The CDR3 sequence: CASGTGTHSNQPQHF. In DNA, the CDR3 is TGTGCTAGTGGCACCGGGACACATAGCAATCAGCCCCAGCATTTT.

This rearrangement joins TRBV30 to TRBJ2-2; D is perhaps TRBD1 (7 bases). The CDR3 length is 15 residues. V was clipped by 5 bases and J by 7 bases, with 20 bases between them. CDR1 is GTSNPN and CDR2 is SVGIG in the germline V gene (reference sequence). The CDR3 DNA follows: TGTGCCTGGGGGGGGCCGGACAGGAAGTACGGGGAGCTGTTTTTT. Protein sequence: CAWGGPDRKYGELFF.

The chain combines TRBV6-1 with TRBJ1-2; weak D call: TRBD1 (5 bases). Germline V CDR1 and CDR2: MNHNS, SASEGT. The CDR3 is 15 residues long. The V and J ends lost 2 bases and 3 bases respectively, with 13 bases between them. The CDR3 bases are TGTGCCAGCAGTGAACCCCAGGGAGGTGACTATGGCTACACCTTC. It encodes CASSEPQGGDYGYTF.